This note documents a single TCR beta chain sequence. Its recognized antigen is unknown. Per-base qualities were not stored, and no clone one base away is much larger. TCRbeta CDR3 regions were amplified from genomic DNA using the immunoSEQ Assay, a bias-controlled multiplex PCR. As for the authors' bioinformatics: The number of nucleated cells in each sample was estimated by amplification of reference gene primers within the assay. To quantify the absolute abundance of each unique TCRbeta CDR3 rearrangement, sequence reads were collapsed and filtered. Productive Simpson clonality was computed per sample as the square root of Simpson's diversity index over productive rearrangements. What TCRdb holds here is the immuneACCESS table cut down to in-frame rearrangements. Part of the clones is not present; checked against another copy, under half of the missing clones reflect an unresolved V gene, and the others are unexplained. V, J and clone size are taken as reported in that table, and D and trimming were inferred from the DNA itself. The sample contains tens of thousands of clones, around 83% of them found a single time. 6.5% to 9% of the sample rests with the top ten.

This record comes from a study of blood T cell repertoires in COVID-19 (dated by TCRdb to the early 2020s). About the investigation overall: Samples from collaborators originated in the United States, Italy and Spain and spanned both the acute and convalescent phases of COVID-19. Samples were obtained from the ongoing ImmuneRACE study (first 160 participants) and from 1,200 or so subjects provided by 6 global collaborators. The repertoires were made available in a free public database intended to serve as a resource for research on the immune response to SARS-CoV-2. The sample metadata nearly always contained a de-identified subject ID, COVID-19 status, age in years and sex. The dataset comprised deeply sampled blood TCRbeta repertoires from subjects exposed to, actively infected with, or recovered from COVID-19. Where available, HLA class I and class II types were taken from metadata supplied by the sample provider and were not determined by assay-based typing. The prospective study material was composed of cDNA or gDNA derived from T cells, B-cell-depleted T cells, or PBMCs.

Each collaborating institution followed its own protocols to collect whole blood in K2EDTA tubes. For TCRbeta analysis, collaborators shipped samples as frozen whole blood, isolated PBMCs, or DNA extracted from either of those sample types. Overall study outcomes, separate from this receptor: How much clinical and demographic metadata was included differed by source and by participant, and the metadata was provided uncurated.

The CDR3 starts with the cysteine, ends with the phenylalanine, and has 14 residues. Here the CDR3 DNA is all that survives: 42 bases in frame from base 1. V loses 7 bases, J loses 4 bases, and the germline ends lie 14 bases apart. CDR1 and CDR2, looked up from the germline V gene (reference sequence), are LNHDA and SQIVND. The sequenced sample was peripheral blood. The chain uses TRBV19 and TRBJ2-1, with the D gene not confidently named. The receptor was derived from a man aged 60 to 69 with active COVID-19. The nucleotide sequence is TGTGCCAGTATCGGTTCTACCCCTTACAATGAGCAGTTCTTC. Its protein reads: CASIGSTPYNEQFF.